The present TCR beta chain was sequenced within a study of cytomegalovirus exposure and HLA in healthy donors. Germline CDR1 is MDHEN and CDR2 is SYDVKM. Trimming removed 6 bases from V and 2 bases from J; junction bases left unmatched: 8. The length of the CDR3 is 15 residues. A remark on this clone: Its specificity is unknown.

Study results and limitations: HLA alleles were associated with some 17,000 TCR beta sequences in a later analysis at 0.05 false discovery rate. Several V segments, TRBV6-2 and TRBV6-3 among them, could not be told apart and were dropped.

This PCR relied on a set of 60 Vbeta primers and 13 Jbeta primers. Sequencing was performed with immunoSEQ multiplex PCR; in TCRdb, only in-frame clones are kept and a portion is missing. The top ten hold about 10% of the sample, which has about 64,000 clones, roughly 87% seen once. The receptor was derived from a female donor in good health and CMV-seronegative. The chain links TRBV28 to TRBJ2-5, with 8 nucleotides matching TRBD2. The sample was PBMCs. CDR3 loop: CASSSQTSAQETQYF. CDR3 coding DNA: TGTGCCAGCAGCTCACAGACTAGCGCACAAGAGACCCAGTACTTC.